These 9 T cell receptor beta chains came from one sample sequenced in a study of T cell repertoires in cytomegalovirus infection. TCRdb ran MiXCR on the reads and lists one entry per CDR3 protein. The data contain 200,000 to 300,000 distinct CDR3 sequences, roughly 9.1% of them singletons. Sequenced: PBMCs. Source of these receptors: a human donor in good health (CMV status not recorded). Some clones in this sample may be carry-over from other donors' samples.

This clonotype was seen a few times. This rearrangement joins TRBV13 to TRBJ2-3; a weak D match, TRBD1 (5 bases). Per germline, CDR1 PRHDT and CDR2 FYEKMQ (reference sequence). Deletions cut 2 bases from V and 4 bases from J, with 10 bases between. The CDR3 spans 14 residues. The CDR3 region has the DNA TGTGCCAGCAGCTTAAGGACAATCCCAGATACGCAGTATTTT. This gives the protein CASSLRTIPDTQYF.

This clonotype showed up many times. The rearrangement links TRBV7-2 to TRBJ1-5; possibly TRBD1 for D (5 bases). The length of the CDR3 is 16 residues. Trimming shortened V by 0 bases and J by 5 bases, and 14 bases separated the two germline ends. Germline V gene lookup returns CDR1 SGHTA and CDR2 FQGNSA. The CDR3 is CASSLAPGRSDQPQHF. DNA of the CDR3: TGTGCCAGCAGCTTAGCGCCAGGGCGGAGTGATCAGCCCCAGCATTTT.

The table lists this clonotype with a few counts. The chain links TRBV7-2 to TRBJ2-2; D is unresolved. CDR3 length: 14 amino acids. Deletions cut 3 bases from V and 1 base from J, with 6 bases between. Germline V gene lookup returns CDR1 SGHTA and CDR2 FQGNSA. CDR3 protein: CASSFWRNTGELFF. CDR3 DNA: TGTGCCAGCAGCTTCTGGAGGAACACCGGGGAGCTGTTTTTT.

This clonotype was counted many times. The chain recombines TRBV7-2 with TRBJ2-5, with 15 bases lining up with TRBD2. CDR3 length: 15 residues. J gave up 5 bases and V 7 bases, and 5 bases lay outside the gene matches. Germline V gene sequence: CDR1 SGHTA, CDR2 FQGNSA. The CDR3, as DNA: TGTGCCAGCACCTACGGACTAGCGGGAGGGGAGACCCAGTACTTC. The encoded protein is CASTYGLAGGETQYF.

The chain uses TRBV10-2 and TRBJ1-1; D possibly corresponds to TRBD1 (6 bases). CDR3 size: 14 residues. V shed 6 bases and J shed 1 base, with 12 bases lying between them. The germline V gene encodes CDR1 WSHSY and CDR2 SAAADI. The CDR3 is CASSGQTQNTEAFF. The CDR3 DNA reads TGCGCCAGCAGCGGACAGACACAGAACACTGAAGCTTTCTTT.

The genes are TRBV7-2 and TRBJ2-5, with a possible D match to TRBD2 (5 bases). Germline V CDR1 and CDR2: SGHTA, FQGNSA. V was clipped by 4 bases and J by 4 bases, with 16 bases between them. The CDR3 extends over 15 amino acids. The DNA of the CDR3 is TGTGCCAGCAGCTCAGGACTCCTAGGAAGAGAGACCCAGTACTTC. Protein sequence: CASSSGLLGRETQYF.

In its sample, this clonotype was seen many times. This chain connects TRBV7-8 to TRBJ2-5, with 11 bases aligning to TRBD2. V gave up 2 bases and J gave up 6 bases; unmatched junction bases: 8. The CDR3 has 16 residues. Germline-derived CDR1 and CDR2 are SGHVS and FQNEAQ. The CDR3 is CASSLITSGSAKTQYF. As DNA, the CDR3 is TGTGCCAGCAGCTTAATTACTAGCGGGAGCGCGAAGACCCAGTACTTC.

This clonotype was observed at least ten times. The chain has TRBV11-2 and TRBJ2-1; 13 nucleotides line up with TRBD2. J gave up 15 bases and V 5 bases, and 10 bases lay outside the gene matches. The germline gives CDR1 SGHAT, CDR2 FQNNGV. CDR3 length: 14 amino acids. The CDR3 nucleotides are TGTGCCAGCAGCGCGACTAGCGGGAGGTTGGTTGGGTTCTTC. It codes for CASSATSGRLVGFF.

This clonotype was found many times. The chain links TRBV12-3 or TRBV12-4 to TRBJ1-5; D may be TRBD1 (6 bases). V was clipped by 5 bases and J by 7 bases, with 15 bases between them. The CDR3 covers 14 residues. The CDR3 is CASSPGERGQPQHF. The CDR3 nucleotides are TGTGCCAGCAGTCCAGGGGAAAGGGGCCAGCCCCAGCATTTT.